This T cell receptor beta chain originates from a study of blood T cell repertoires in COVID-19 (dated by TCRdb to the early 2020s). The study in broad terms: The collaborator samples originated in the United States, Italy and Spain and spanned the acute and convalescent phases of COVID-19. The repertoires were released in a freely available public database meant as a resource for research on the immune response to SARS-CoV-2. The material from the prospective study consisted of cDNA or gDNA derived from T cells, B-cell-depleted T cells, or PBMCs. Where available, HLA class I and class II types were taken from metadata supplied by the sample provider and were not determined by assay-based typing. Samples came from the ongoing ImmuneRACE study (first 160 participants) plus 1,254 subjects from 6 global collaborators. Deeply sampled blood TCRbeta repertoires from subjects exposed to, actively infected with, or recovered from COVID-19 were included in the dataset. Sample metadata almost always included a de-identified subject ID, COVID-19 status, age in years and sex.

Summary of the overall study and its limitations: Clinical and demographic metadata were provided uncurated, with the amount varying by source and participant.

Notes on this clone: Its antigen is unknown. There are no base qualities to consult, and no much larger clone falls within one base.

CDR1 SQVTM and CDR2 ANQGSEA were looked up in the germline V gene. Between the V and J ends, shortened by 7 bases and 4 bases respectively, the junction contains 16 bases. From the cysteine up to the phenylalanine, the CDR3 has a length of 13 residues. Of all the DNA, just the CDR3 is kept, 39 bases in frame from base 1. Each collaborating institution followed its own protocols to collect whole blood in K2EDTA tubes. Collaborator samples were shipped for TCRbeta analysis as frozen whole blood, isolated PBMCs, or DNA extracted from either sample type. TCRbeta CDR3 regions were amplified from genomic DNA using the immunoSEQ Assay, a bias-controlled multiplex PCR. Regarding the original processing steps: The number of nucleated cells in each sample was estimated by amplification of reference gene primers within the assay. To quantify the absolute abundance of each unique TCRbeta CDR3 rearrangement, sequence reads were collapsed and filtered. For each sample, productive Simpson clonality was calculated by taking the square root of Simpson's diversity index across productive rearrangements. Entries here come from immuneACCESS through TCRdb and include only in-frame sequences with V and J called. Some clones fail to appear in such tables; in the studies checked, an unresolved V gene covers under half of the shortfall, and the cause of the remainder is unknown. That table supplies the V and J calls and clone size; D and trimming were determined from the DNA. The sample table contains approximately 110,000 clones; only one count was recorded for 75% to 90% of them. Jointly, the top ten make up about 30% of the sample.

This clonotype originated in a woman older than 75 with acute or convalescent COVID-19. What was sequenced was peripheral blood. The chain employs TRBV29-1 and TRBJ1-2, and TRBD1 may be the D gene, going by 5 matching bases. Here the CDR3 is given as CSAQVVGLYGYTF. The DNA sequence reads TGCAGCGCCCAAGTGGTGGGGCTCTATGGCTACACCTTC.